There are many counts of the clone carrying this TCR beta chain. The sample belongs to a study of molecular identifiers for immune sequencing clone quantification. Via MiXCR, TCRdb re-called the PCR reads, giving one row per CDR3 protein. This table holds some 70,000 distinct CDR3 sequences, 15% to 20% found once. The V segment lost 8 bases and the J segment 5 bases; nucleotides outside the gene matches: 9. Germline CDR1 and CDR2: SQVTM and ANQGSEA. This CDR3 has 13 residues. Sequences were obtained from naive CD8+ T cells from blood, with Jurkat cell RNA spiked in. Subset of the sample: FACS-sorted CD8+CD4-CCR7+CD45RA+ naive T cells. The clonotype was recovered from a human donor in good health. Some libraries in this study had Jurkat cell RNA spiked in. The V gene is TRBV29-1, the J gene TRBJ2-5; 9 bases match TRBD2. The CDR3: CSTSAGGVETQYF. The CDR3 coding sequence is TGCAGCACTTCTGCGGGAGGGGTGGAGACCCAGTACTTC.